This TCR beta chain was recovered during a study of control samples from healthy donors and cancer patients (dated by TCRdb to about 2020). Comments on this clone: Its antigen is unknown. Base quality data are lacking; no much larger clone is found one base away.

Library prep was done by the immunoSEQ multiplex PCR assay. In its TCRdb copy, this immuneACCESS table keeps in-frame sequences only and misses some clones. Where compared with another copy, unresolved V genes explain less than half of these, and the others have no known cause. This sample holds 100,000 to 150,000 clones; around nine tenths were observed only once. The ten largest clones add up to more than 2.5% of the sample. The germline V gene encodes CDR1 LNHDA and CDR2 SQIVND (reference sequence). Relative to germline, V is missing 10 bases and J is missing 9 bases, with 10 bases of the junction outside any gene match. Measured from the cysteine to the phenylalanine, the CDR3 is 14 residues long. Just CDR3 DNA is preserved here, 42 bases in frame from base 1.

Here the chain combines TRBV19 and TRBJ1-6, with 9 bases matching TRBD1. The sample comprised blood. The receptor was isolated from a man between 50 and 59 years old in good health. CDR3 loop: CATKAGQGSSPLHF. DNA sequence: TGTGCCACGAAGGCGGGACAGGGTTCTTCACCCCTCCACTTT.